This note documents a single T cell receptor (beta chain) sequence. What it binds is unknown. These data belong to a study of monozygotic twins with inflammatory bowel disease. Study-wide findings and caveats: It was in IBD patients that TCRbeta diversity (inverse Simpson) was lower than in healthy co-twins.

The CDR3 totals 13 residues. Germline CDR1 SQVTM, CDR2 ANQGSEA. TCRdb reanalyzed the 5' RACE reads, giving one entry per CDR3 protein sequence and no DNA. The sample has about 150,000 distinct CDR3 sequences. The chain is built from TRBV29-1 and TRBJ2-7; without DNA, the TCRdb call of TRBD2 cannot be checked. The source of this sequence is a human donor with ulcerative colitis or Crohn's disease, or a healthy co-twin of an affected twin (not recorded which). Sequenced sample: blood. CDR3 sequence reads: CSVVREGRYEQYF.